Listed below are T cell receptor beta chains from one sample, sequenced in a study of vaccination and CD4 T cells after COVID-19. TCRdb independently ran MiXCR on the PCR reads; one entry per CDR3 protein. The data contain almost 20,000 distinct CDR3 sequences, approximately 50% of them seen just once; the ten biggest clones take up about 4%. Their recognized antigens are unknown. The input for sequencing was CD4+ T cells from blood, cultured in vitro, taken before SARS-CoV-2 vaccination. These TCRs come from a human donor who had recovered from COVID-19. Both conserved end residues are trimmed from each CDR3. Each record gives: V gene, CDR3 protein.

>TRBV6-1
ASRPILGTGIQETQY
>TRBV19
ASSKEDNSPYEQY
>TRBV7-9
ASSFVTGTLVNYGYT
>TRBV5-1
ASSLFLGGSEAF
>TRBV28
ASKTGGYNEQF
>TRBV20-1
SARRDRRNTGELF
>TRBV20-1
SANRIGQPQH
>TRBV2
ASSPRLAGRETQY
>TRBV28
ASSRTVSSYEQY
>TRBV30
AWSPEGRQSYT
>TRBV5-1
ASSFTSLNTEAF
>TRBV11-3
ASSLDRSDTQY
>TRBV20-1
SASRDYGYT
>TRBV7-9
ASSLPIRLAGNTDTQY
>TRBV5-1
ASSLASGLPGEQY
>TRBV19
ASSISEWETQH
>TRBV20-1
SAVSGQAPGRNQH
>TRBV19
ARPDRDCYNEQF
>TRBV27
ASSLGTVSTDTQY
>TRBV29-1
SVEGGAGVEGYT
>TRBV30
AWSPGGEGGYT
>TRBV5-6
ASSLVPGTARVGYT
>TRBV7-9
ASSRDAGGGSPLH
>TRBV6-5
ASSYSLGGSSYNSPLH
>TRBV30
AWSVRTGGARGYT
>TRBV5-1
ASSQDRGGGYT
>TRBV15
ATSGFPPGLYGYT
>TRBV7-6
ASSPKAGVVTDTQY
>TRBV20-1
SAKAGTGEYSNQPQH
>TRBV20-1
SAYSRYGYT
>TRBV10-3
AISWDRTNSPLH
>TRBV7-9
ASSHRGQGTSEAF
>TRBV27
VSSSAGGTDTQY
>TRBV7-8
ASSHHGGLGQPQH
>TRBV20-1
SARDRAGYRETQY
>TRBV15
ATSGGQVPMNTEAF
>TRBV20-1
SANTGTGGEEKLF
>TRBV11-3
ASNLAGSTNTGELF
>TRBV11-2
ASSSPDELTDTQY
>TRBV30
AQMGSITGELF
>TRBV6-1
ASSDLGGGVTEAF
>TRBV12-3/TRBV12-4
ASSLTGGSGGYT
>TRBV28
ASSSPFRLDRDTDTQY
>TRBV6-1
ASRTNDRENHEQY
>TRBV12-3/TRBV12-4
ASSAQGLGEKLF
>TRBV7-2
ASSFRQATGETQY
>TRBV6-1
ASSETYRQGTQY
>TRBV19
ASSIVGGANRRNQPQH